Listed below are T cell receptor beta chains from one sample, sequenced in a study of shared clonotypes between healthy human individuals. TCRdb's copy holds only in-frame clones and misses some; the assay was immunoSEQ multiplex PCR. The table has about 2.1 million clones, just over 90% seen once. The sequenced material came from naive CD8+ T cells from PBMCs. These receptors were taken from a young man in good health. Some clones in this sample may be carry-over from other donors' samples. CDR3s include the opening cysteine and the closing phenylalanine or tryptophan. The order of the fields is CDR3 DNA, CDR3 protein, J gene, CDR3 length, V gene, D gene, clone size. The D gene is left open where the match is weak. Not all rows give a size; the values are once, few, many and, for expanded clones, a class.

TGTGCCAGCAGCTTAGGCGGGACAGTCTCCTACGAGCAGTACTTC	CASSLGGTVSYEQYF	TRBJ2-7	15	TRBV7-8	-	-
TGTGCCACCCGACAGGGGGGATACGAGCAGTACTTC	CATRQGGYEQYF	TRBJ2-7	12	TRBV7-9	TRBD1	-
TGCGCCAGCAGCCAAGACCGAGCATCGTCCTACGAGCAGTACTTC	CASSQDRASSYEQYF	TRBJ2-7	15	TRBV4-1	-	-
TGTGCCAGCAGGGGAGACTATGGCTACACCTTC	CASRGDYGYTF	TRBJ1-2	11	TRBV6-5	-	-
TGCGCCAGCAGCCAAGAGGAGGGACACCTCTCTGGGGCCAACGTCCTGACTTTC	CASSQEEGHLSGANVLTF	TRBJ2-6	18	TRBV4-3	-	once
TGTGCCAGCAGTCCTAGCGGGTACTCCTACGAGCAGTACTTC	CASSPSGYSYEQYF	TRBJ2-7	14	TRBV2	TRBD2	-
TGTGCCAGCAGTGTAGTAGTTCTCGACGGCTACGAGCAGTACTTC	CASSVVVLDGYEQYF	TRBJ2-7	15	TRBV25-1	-	-
TGTGCCAGCACCATCAGGACAGGGGGCTCCTACGAGCAGTACTTC	CASTIRTGGSYEQYF	TRBJ2-7	15	TRBV6-5	TRBD1	-
TGCGCCAGCAGCCAAGATAGGGCGGTATGGCAGCCCCAGCATTTT	CASSQDRAVWQPQHF	TRBJ1-5	15	TRBV4-3	-	-
TGTGCCAGCAGCCGGACAGGGCCTATGCTATGGGGGGGCTACACCTTC	CASSRTGPMLWGGYTF	TRBJ1-2	16	TRBV28	TRBD1	-
TGTGCCAGCAGCCCAGAAGGGGGCTCATACGAGCAGTACTTC	CASSPEGGSYEQYF	TRBJ2-7	14	TRBV9	TRBD1	once
TGTGCCAGCAGCAGAGGTCGTGGGGGCACTCAATACGAGCAGTACTTC	CASSRGRGGTQYEQYF	TRBJ2-7	16	TRBV5-5	-	-
TGTGCCAGCAGTTTTCGCGATCTGAACAGGGACGAGCAGTACTTC	CASSFRDLNRDEQYF	TRBJ2-7	15	TRBV28	-	-
TGCGCCAGCAGCCAAACTAGGGACAGGGGGCTATGGAACACTGAAGCTTTCTTT	CASSQTRDRGLWNTEAFF	TRBJ1-1	18	TRBV4-1	TRBD1	-
TGTGCCAGCAGCTTAAATTGGGCAGGGCCCTTCCAAGAGACCCAGTACTTC	CASSLNWAGPFQETQYF	TRBJ2-5	17	TRBV7-9	-	-
TGTGCCTGGAGTCCGGCCCTAGCGGGACTATCCTACGAGCAGTACTTC	CAWSPALAGLSYEQYF	TRBJ2-7	16	TRBV30	TRBD2	-
TGTGCCAGCAGAAAAACGGCTGGAAATGAGCAGTTCTTC	CASRKTAGNEQFF	TRBJ2-1	13	TRBV4-2	-	-
TGCGCCAGCAGCCTGGAGGGGGCATTCACAGATACGCAGTATTTT	CASSLEGAFTDTQYF	TRBJ2-3	15	TRBV5-1	-	-
TGTGCCAGCAGTCGGAGGGAGAGCTCCTACGAGCAGTACTTC	CASSRRESSYEQYF	TRBJ2-7	14	TRBV27	-	-
TGCGCCAGCAGCCAAGATACAAGGACCGGGGAGCTGTTTTTT	CASSQDTRTGELFF	TRBJ2-2	14	TRBV4-1	-	-
TGTGCCAGCAGCGTAGCGGAGAGCTCCTACAATGAGCAGTTCTTC	CASSVAESSYNEQFF	TRBJ2-1	15	TRBV13	-	-
TGTGCCAGCAGCGTTGCCCCAGATTTCGGGGCTAGAGAAAAACTGTTTTTT	CASSVAPDFGAREKLFF	TRBJ1-4	17	TRBV9	-	once
TGCGCCAGCAGCCAAGGAGCCTGGCTAGCGGGCCCAGATACGCAGTATTTT	CASSQGAWLAGPDTQYF	TRBJ2-3	17	TRBV4-3	TRBD2	-
TGCGCCAGCAGCATCAAGGGAGCAATGTCATACGAGCAGTACTTC	CASSIKGAMSYEQYF	TRBJ2-7	15	TRBV5-1	-	once
TGTGCCAGCAGCTCCCGGACAGTTGCCAAAAACATTCAGTACTTC	CASSSRTVAKNIQYF	TRBJ2-4	15	TRBV11-2	-	-
TGTGCCACCAGCAGAGGGCTGCCTGCTAACCCTCTAGGGACCCAGTACTTC	CATSRGLPANPLGTQYF	TRBJ2-5	17	TRBV15	-	-
TGTGCCAGCAGTTTAAGTTGGGGCAGACCTGAAGCTTTCTTT	CASSLSWGRPEAFF	TRBJ1-1	14	TRBV28	-	-
TGTGCCAGCAGCCCCGGGACAGGGGTGTCCGGGGAGCTGTTTTTT	CASSPGTGVSGELFF	TRBJ2-2	15	TRBV13	TRBD1	-
TGTGCCAGCAGCCCTAGGATTAGCGGGAGGGCCTCCTGGGAGCAGTACTTC	CASSPRISGRASWEQYF	TRBJ2-7	17	TRBV7-9	TRBD2	-
TGTGCCAGCAGTGAAGGACTAGCGGTCTACGAGCAGTACTTC	CASSEGLAVYEQYF	TRBJ2-7	14	TRBV6-1	TRBD2	-
TGTGCCAGTAGTAATGGGGAAGCTTTCTTT	CASSNGEAFF	TRBJ1-1	10	TRBV19	-	-
TGTGCCAGCAGTGAATGGCCTAGTCGGTCCTACGAGCAGTACTTC	CASSEWPSRSYEQYF	TRBJ2-7	15	TRBV6-1	-	-
TGTGCCAGCAGCTTTTATAACACTGAAGCTTTCTTT	CASSFYNTEAFF	TRBJ1-1	12	TRBV11-2	-	-
TGTGCCAGCAGTCTTCGGGTTGGGGGGGAGCTGTTTTTT	CASSLRVGGELFF	TRBJ2-2	13	TRBV6-5	-	-
TGTGCCACCAGCCGTGGTTCCGGAAGCAATCAGCCCCAGCATTTT	CATSRGSGSNQPQHF	TRBJ1-5	15	TRBV15	-	-
TGTGCCAGCAGTGAAGAGTACAGGGGGCGAGAGACCCAGTACTTC	CASSEEYRGRETQYF	TRBJ2-5	15	TRBV6-1	TRBD1	-
TGTGCCAGCAGCCGAAGGACACCCCCCGGGCAACCCCTCCACTTT	CASSRRTPPGQPLHF	TRBJ1-6	15	TRBV11-1	-	-
TGTGCCAGCTCTAGCGGGTCCGCCGATGAGCAGTTCTTC	CASSSGSADEQFF	TRBJ2-1	13	TRBV11-2	TRBD2	-
TGTGCCAGCAGTGTTGGCGGGAGCTCCTACAATGAGCAGTTCTTC	CASSVGGSSYNEQFF	TRBJ2-1	15	TRBV7-8	TRBD2	-
TGTGCCAGCAGCCCCAGGGCCGGGACTACCACCTCCTACAATGAGCAGTTCTTC	CASSPRAGTTTSYNEQFF	TRBJ2-1	18	TRBV7-9	TRBD2	-